A selection of T cell receptor beta chains follows, all from one sample in a study of T cell repertoires in cytomegalovirus infection. In TCRdb, the reads were re-called with MiXCR into one record per CDR3 protein. The sample shows a few hundred thousand distinct CDR3 sequences, just under 40% of them seen only once. The antigens of these receptors remain unknown. The sequenced sample was cultured PBMCs, obtained from culture after CMV antigen stimulation. All receptors come from a human donor in good health (CMV status not recorded). Some clones in this sample may be carry-over from other donors' samples. Each CDR3 is given with its conserved first and last residue. A D gene is named only where the DNA matches it firmly. Clone size is given for some rows only: seen once, a few or many times, or a class if the clone is expanded.

d_gene	abundance	v_gene	j_gene	CDR3aa	CDR3nt
.	few	TRBV12-3/TRBV12-4	TRBJ2-4	CASSNRLELAKNIQYF	TGTGCCAGCAGCAACAGGCTAGAACTAGCCAAAAACATTCAGTACTTC
.	.	TRBV12-3/TRBV12-4	TRBJ2-5	CASSLQNGVATQYF	TGTGCCAGCAGTCTACAGAACGGGGTGGCGACCCAGTACTTC
TRBD2	.	TRBV20-1	TRBJ2-3	CSAPGTRASDTQYF	TGCAGTGCTCCCGGGACTAGAGCATCAGATACGCAGTATTTT
TRBD2	.	TRBV19	TRBJ2-3	CASRSGSGTDTQYF	TGTGCCAGTAGGAGCGGGAGTGGAACAGATACGCAGTATTTT
.	.	TRBV20-1	TRBJ2-2	CSAHLNTGELFF	TGCAGTGCGCACTTGAACACCGGGGAGCTGTTTTTT
.	.	TRBV7-2	TRBJ2-7	CASSSERDRPSYEQYF	TGTGCCAGCAGCTCCGAGCGGGACAGGCCCTCCTACGAGCAGTACTTC
TRBD2	few	TRBV7-2	TRBJ2-1	CASSLVGTSLLSSYNEQFF	TGTGCCAGCAGCTTGGTAGGGACTAGCTTACTCAGCTCCTACAATGAGCAGTTCTTC
TRBD1	.	TRBV7-9	TRBJ1-4	CASSYGGGTNEKLFF	TGTGCCAGCAGCTACGGAGGGGGCACTAATGAAAAACTGTTTTTT
.	few	TRBV19	TRBJ2-7	CASSQTGEWGQYF	TGTGCCAGTAGTCAGACGGGAGAATGGGGGCAGTACTTC
TRBD2	few	TRBV6-2/TRBV6-3	TRBJ2-1	CASSFLNSGSYSYNEQFF	TGTGCCAGCAGTTTCCTCAATAGCGGGAGCTACTCCTACAATGAGCAGTTCTTC
TRBD2	.	TRBV12-3/TRBV12-4	TRBJ2-1	CASSSVAGAPPYNEQFF	TGTGCCAGCAGTTCAGTAGCGGGGGCCCCGCCCTACAATGAGCAGTTCTTC
TRBD2	many	TRBV7-9	TRBJ2-1	CASSSPGTSGNEQFF	TGTGCCAGCAGCTCCCCCGGGACTAGTGGAAATGAGCAGTTCTTC
TRBD2	.	TRBV10-2	TRBJ2-5	CASSKGLAGGPGGETQYF	TGCGCCAGCAGCAAGGGACTAGCGGGAGGGCCGGGGGGAGAGACCCAGTACTTC
TRBD1	.	TRBV4-1	TRBJ1-4	CASRPGQGATNEKLFF	TGCGCCAGCAGACCGGGACAGGGGGCGACTAATGAAAAACTGTTTTTT
.	few	TRBV6-1	TRBJ2-7	CASSRGSLSYEQYF	TGTGCCAGCAGTCGTGGGTCTCTCTCCTACGAGCAGTACTTC
.	many	TRBV7-2	TRBJ1-3	CASSLEGGGYTGNTIYF	TGTGCCAGCAGCTTAGAGGGAGGGGGGTACACTGGAAACACCATATATTTT
TRBD2	.	TRBV14	TRBJ2-2	CASSHLAGAPGELFF	TGTGCCAGCAGCCACCTAGCGGGAGCACCCGGGGAGCTGTTTTTT
.	few	TRBV7-2	TRBJ1-1	CASSRSRYQNTEAFF	TGTGCCAGCAGCCGTTCCAGGTATCAGAACACTGAAGCTTTCTTT
.	.	TRBV19	TRBJ2-3	CASRDRAGGDTQYF	TGTGCCAGTAGGGATCGGGCGGGTGGAGATACGCAGTATTTT
.	.	TRBV5-6	TRBJ2-7	CASSLGLAHYEQYF	TGTGCCAGCAGCTTGGGGCTAGCACACTACGAGCAGTACTTC
.	.	TRBV12-3/TRBV12-4	TRBJ1-4	CASSPHGGGPYEKLFF	TGTGCCAGCAGTCCCCATGGGGGGGGACCCTATGAAAAACTGTTTTTT
TRBD1	.	TRBV19	TRBJ1-2	CASSIRDSGYTF	TGTGCCAGTAGTATAAGGGACAGTGGCTACACCTTC
.	.	TRBV7-4	TRBJ1-2	CASSSRSGTYGYTF	TGTGCCAGCAGCTCCCGGTCAGGGACCTATGGCTACACCTTC
.	.	TRBV18	TRBJ1-1	CASSPPGDGVNTEAFF	TGTGCCAGCTCCCCGCCGGGGGACGGAGTGAACACTGAAGCTTTCTTT
.	.	TRBV14	TRBJ2-7	CASSQEDRRVSSYEQYF	TGTGCCAGCAGCCAAGAGGACAGAAGAGTTAGCTCCTACGAGCAGTACTTC
.	.	TRBV4-3	TRBJ2-7	CASSQETEYEQYF	TGCGCCAGCAGCCAAGAGACGGAGTACGAGCAGTACTTC
.	.	TRBV7-2	TRBJ1-1	CASSLYSAKNTEAFF	TGTGCCAGCAGCTTATATTCCGCGAAGAACACTGAAGCTTTCTTT
.	.	TRBV25-1	TRBJ2-7	CASSVGDSYEQYF	TGTGCCAGCAGTGTGGGGGACTCCTACGAGCAGTACTTC
.	.	TRBV6-2/TRBV6-3	TRBJ2-7	CASSTSRAGEQYF	TGTGCCAGCAGCACCAGCAGGGCTGGCGAGCAGTACTTC
TRBD2	.	TRBV20-1	TRBJ2-1	CSASLTSGGAYNEQFF	TGCAGTGCTAGTTTGACTAGCGGGGGGGCTTACAATGAGCAGTTCTTC
.	.	TRBV29-1	TRBJ1-2	CSVDRANYGYTF	TGCAGCGTTGACAGGGCAAACTATGGCTACACCTTC
.	.	TRBV6-5	TRBJ2-7	CASSYSAGHYEQYF	TGTGCCAGCAGTTACTCGGCCGGCCACTACGAGCAGTACTTC
.	.	TRBV28	TRBJ2-1	CASHSAEAVSYNEQFF	TGTGCCAGCCATTCAGCGGAGGCGGTGAGCTACAATGAGCAGTTCTTC
TRBD1	.	TRBV27	TRBJ1-1	CASSSPGTAPNTEAFF	TGTGCCAGCAGTTCACCCGGGACAGCTCCGAACACTGAAGCTTTCTTT
.	.	TRBV7-6	TRBJ1-1	CASSLKTGNTEAFF	TGTGCCAGCAGCTTAAAGACAGGGAACACTGAAGCTTTCTTT
.	few	TRBV7-9	TRBJ2-3	CASSESPTSTDTQYF	TGTGCCAGCAGCGAATCCCCAACTAGCACAGATACGCAGTATTTT
.	.	TRBV12-3/TRBV12-4	TRBJ2-1	CASSSYHNEQFF	TGTGCCAGCAGCTCATATCATAATGAGCAGTTCTTC
.	.	TRBV10-3	TRBJ1-3	CAISGGESGNTIYF	TGTGCCATCAGTGGAGGGGAATCTGGAAACACCATATATTTT
.	.	TRBV7-8	TRBJ1-1	CASSLGKGPIESIF	TGTGCCAGCAGCTTGGGCAAGGGCCCTATTGAATCGATCTTT
.	.	TRBV6-1	TRBJ2-4	CASSEIAKNIQYF	TGTGCCAGCAGTGAAATAGCCAAAAACATTCAGTACTTC
TRBD2	.	TRBV7-2	TRBJ2-3	CASRRTLAGGGDTQYF	TGTGCCAGCAGGAGAACACTAGCGGGAGGAGGAGATACGCAGTATTTT
.	few	TRBV5-1	TRBJ1-6	CASSLDNLSPLHF	TGCGCCAGCAGCTTGGACAATCTCTCACCCCTCCACTTT
TRBD2	.	TRBV20-1	TRBJ2-5	CSAPTPLAGAYQETQYF	TGCAGTGCCCCGACTCCACTAGCGGGGGCCTACCAAGAGACCCAGTACTTC
.	once	TRBV3-1	TRBJ1-1	CASSQLAGFEAFF	TGTGCCAGCAGCCAGTTGGCCGGGTTTGAAGCTTTCTTT
TRBD2	.	TRBV7-9	TRBJ2-5	CASSPRTSGSLFRETQYF	TGTGCCAGCAGCCCCAGGACTAGCGGGAGCTTATTCCGGGAGACCCAGTACTTC
.	few	TRBV7-6	TRBJ2-1	CASSLVLRGEQFF	TGTGCCAGCAGCTTAGTTTTACGGGGTGAGCAGTTCTTC
.	few	TRBV6-5	TRBJ2-7	CASSWGTEQYF	TGTGCCAGCAGTTGGGGTACCGAGCAGTACTTC
.	many	TRBV27	TRBJ2-6	CASSLSNPGPGANVLTF	TGTGCCAGCAGCTTATCTAATCCAGGGCCCGGGGCCAACGTCCTGACTTTC
.	.	TRBV7-2	TRBJ1-2	CASSLAVAGFSGYTF	TGTGCCAGCAGCTTAGCGGTGGCAGGATTCTCTGGCTACACCTTC
.	.	TRBV2	TRBJ2-3	CASSEQGVDTQYF	TGTGCCAGCAGTGAACAGGGCGTTGATACGCAGTATTTT
.	.	TRBV27	TRBJ2-1	CASSNTGVYNEQFF	TGTGCCAGCAGTAATACGGGGGTCTACAATGAGCAGTTCTTC
.	few	TRBV4-3	TRBJ2-7	CASSQPRTALSTYEQYF	TGCGCCAGCAGCCAACCCAGGACAGCCCTCTCCACCTACGAGCAGTACTTC
TRBD2	few	TRBV7-2	TRBJ2-5	CASRPSPGLAGGFETQYF	TGTGCCAGCAGACCGTCTCCGGGACTAGCGGGAGGATTTGAGACCCAGTACTTC
TRBD2	.	TRBV7-2	TRBJ2-3	CASSLGSGGRDTQYF	TGTGCCAGCAGCTTAGGTAGTGGCGGGAGAGATACGCAGTATTTT
.	few	TRBV7-2	TRBJ2-1	CASSLVGGQYNEQFF	TGTGCCAGCAGCTTAGTCGGGGGACAGTACAATGAGCAGTTCTTC